This T cell receptor (beta chain) was documented in a study of cytomegalovirus exposure and HLA in healthy donors. The study's findings and limits: When analyzed later, the rates of TCR association showed variation by HLA locus, with DRB1 the most and HLA-C the fewest. A previous analysis found most TCR beta V segments productive roughly 87% or roughly 30% of the time.

Vbeta (60) and Jbeta (13) primers were used in the PCR. Here immunoSEQ multiplex PCR was the method, and the copy in TCRdb shows in-frame clones only, minus some. The repertoire includes about 93,000 clones, over 75% of them detected once, and around 6.7% sits in the top ten. A word on this clone: Its antigen remains unidentified.

This CDR3 spans 14 amino acids. Trimming at V came to 5 bases and at J to 0 bases, leaving 1 base not matched to a gene. Germline-derived CDR1 and CDR2 are MNHNS and SASEGT. The V call is TRBV6-1, the J call TRBJ2-3; TRBD2 aligns across 8 bases. The receptor comes from a man aged 25 to 40 in good health and CMV-seronegative. Material for sequencing was PBMCs. CDR3: CASSPSGSTDTQYF. Written as DNA, the CDR3 is TGTGCCAGCAGTCCTAGCGGGAGCACAGATACGCAGTATTTT.